These 25 T cell receptor beta chains came from one sample sequenced in a study of blood T cell repertoires in COVID-19. Assay used: immunoSEQ multiplex PCR; TCRdb lists only in-frame clones, some missing. The sample holds 200,000 to 250,000 clones, around 86% seen once. The sequenced sample was peripheral blood. Source of these receptors: a man older than 75 with acute or convalescent COVID-19.

This clone was detected once. The same CDR3 arises from other DNA sequences in this sample as well. V gene TRBV10-3 combines with J gene TRBJ1-5; D gene ambiguous. CDR1 and CDR2 (germline): ENHRY, SYGVKD. CDR3 length: 13 residues. V was pared by 6 bases and J by 0 bases, with 6 bases between. CDR3 loop: CAISPYSNQPQHF. In DNA form, the CDR3 reads TGTGCCATCAGCCCTTATAGCAATCAGCCCCAGCATTTT.

This clone was counted once. The gene calls are TRBV6-1 and TRBJ1-5, with no clear D. Trimming took off 4 bases at V and 2 bases at J, with 12 bases between the two ends. CDR3 length: 15 amino acids. CDR1 is MNHNS and CDR2 is SASEGT in the germline V gene. CDR3 DNA sequence: TGTGCCAGCAGTGTAGCCCCGGGTGGCAATCAGCCCCAGCATTTT. This encodes CASSVAPGGNQPQHF.

V and J are TRBV7-8 and TRBJ1-6, with 10 bases matching TRBD1. CDR1 SGHVS and CDR2 FQNEAQ come from the germline V gene. The V and J ends lost 4 bases and 5 bases, in that order; junction bases with no gene match: 8. There are 17 residues in the CDR3. DNA for the CDR3: TGTGCCAGCAGCTCGTCCGGGACAGGGGTGGATAATTCACCCCTCCACTTT. As protein: CASSSSGTGVDNSPLHF.

The chain has TRBV7-2 and TRBJ2-7; TRBD2 aligns across 15 bases. The germline CDR1 and CDR2 sequences are SGHTA and FQGNSA. Trimming took 3 bases from V and 2 from J; bases not matched to a gene: 8. The CDR3 is made up of 18 amino acids. CDR3 region: CASSFYRTSGGAAYEQYF. The CDR3 DNA reads TGTGCCAGCAGCTTCTACCGGACTAGCGGGGGGGCGGCCTACGAGCAGTACTTC.

The V gene is TRBV29-1, the J gene TRBJ1-3, with 7 bases fitting TRBD1. Germline-derived CDR1 and CDR2 are SQVTM and ANQGSEA. V dropped 7 bases and J dropped 8; count of bases not matched to a gene: 8. This CDR3 spans 12 amino acids. This CDR3 reads CSARTGADTIYF. CDR3 bases: TGCAGCGCACGGACAGGCGCGGACACCATATATTTT.

The V and J genes are TRBV15 and TRBJ2-3; D gene unclear. V lost 0 bases, J lost 2 bases, and 6 bases lay in between. The CDR3 loop spans 14 amino acids. CDR1 LNHNV and CDR2 YYDKDF come from the germline V gene (reference sequence). Here the CDR3 DNA reads TGTGCCACCAGCAGAGATCGAGCCACAGATACGCAGTATTTT. This translates into CATSRDRATDTQYF.

This clone was picked up many times. CDR3 sequence: CASSSPGLQGGYGYTF. DNA of the CDR3: TGTGCCAGCAGCAGTCCCGGCTTACAGGGTGGCTATGGCTACACCTTC. This chain joins TRBV11-2 and TRBJ1-2; D is possibly TRBD1 (6 bases). The V gene's germline CDR1 is SGHAT and CDR2 FQNNGV. This CDR3 has 16 amino acids. V lost 5 bases, J lost 4 bases, and 20 bases lay in between. The full variable domain, completed using reference TRBV11-2 and TRBJ1-2, is EAGVAQSPRYKIIEKRQSVAFWCNPISGHATLYWYQQILGQGPKLLIQFQNNGVVDDSQLPKDRFSAERLKGVDSTLKIQPAKLEDSAVYLCASSSPGLQGGYGYTFGSGTRLTVV.

The rearrangement joins TRBV19 to TRBJ2-1, with a tentative D call TRBD2 (6 bases). Per germline, CDR1 LNHDA and CDR2 SQIVND (reference sequence). The length of the CDR3 is 16 residues. V was clipped by 5 bases and J by 4 bases, with 18 bases between them. For the CDR3, the DNA is TGTGCCAGTAGTCCCGGGGGTGGCGAAGGGTACAATGAGCAGTTCTTC. Encoded protein: CASSPGGGEGYNEQFF.

This sequence joins TRBV6-5 and TRBJ1-6; D remains ambiguous. CDR1 is MNHEY, CDR2 SVGAGI, per germline. Trimming pared 0 bases from V and 5 bases from J, leaving 8 bases between. This CDR3 comprises 15 residues. CDR3 loop: CASSYSSGNNSPLHF. The CDR3 coding sequence is TGTGCCAGCAGTTACTCGAGCGGGAATAATTCACCCCTCCACTTT.

The CDR3 reads CASSLETTDFPGNTIYF. The CDR3 nucleotides read TGTGCCAGCAGCTTGGAGACGACAGACTTTCCTGGAAACACCATATATTTT. The chain couples TRBV5-6 to TRBJ1-3; D is perhaps TRBD1 (5 bases). CDR1 is SGHDT and CDR2 is YYEEEE in the germline V gene. This CDR3 is built from 17 residues. The V end lost 0 bases, the J end lost 2 bases, and 15 bases lay between the germline ends. The variable domain in full, with the rest retrieved from reference TRBV5-6 and TRBJ1-3, is DAGVTQSPTHLIKTRGQQVTLRCSPKSGHDTVSWYQQALGQGPQFIFQYYEEEERQRGNFPDRFSGHQFPNYSSELNVNALLLGDSALYLCASSLETTDFPGNTIYFGEGSWLTVV.

The chain recombines TRBV19 with TRBJ2-7; TRBD1 is a possible D gene (6 bases). The CDR3 contains 14 residues. Germline V gene data show CDR1 as LNHDA and CDR2 as SQIVND (reference sequence). Trimming removed 6 bases at V and 6 bases at J, with 18 bases between. CDR3 protein: CASSRDNVLSEQYF. The DNA of the CDR3 is TGTGCCAGTAGCCGGGACAACGTACTATCCGAGCAGTACTTC.

The V and J genes are TRBV6-5 and TRBJ1-5, with TRBD1 identical over 7 bases. The CDR3 length is 14 residues. Germline V gene lookup returns CDR1 MNHEY and CDR2 SVGAGI. Trimming took 6 bases from V and 7 from J; bases not matched to a gene: 9. The CDR3: CASSPDRVVQPQHF. CDR3 coding DNA: TGTGCCAGCAGCCCCGACAGGGTCGTACAGCCCCAGCATTTT.

V is TRBV28 and J is TRBJ2-5; TRBD1 agrees at 9 bases. The CDR3 sequence is 17 residues long. The V and J ends lost 5 bases and 0 bases, in that order; junction bases with no gene match: 10. Germline CDR1 reads MDHEN; CDR2 reads SYDVKM. The CDR3 DNA is TGTGCCAGCAGTCCCCAGAGGGGGACAGGGTACCAAGAGACCCAGTACTTC. Protein product: CASSPQRGTGYQETQYF.

This clone occurred once. The genes are TRBV5-1 and TRBJ2-5, with 14 bases that match TRBD2. The J segment lost 1 base and the V segment lost 4 bases, leaving 15 bases of the junction unmatched. In germline, CDR1 is SGHRS, CDR2 YFSETQ. CDR3 length: 20 amino acids. The CDR3 loop is CASSLAGTSGRGGVQETQYF. Written as DNA, the CDR3 is TGCGCCAGCAGCCTGGCCGGGACTAGCGGGAGAGGCGGGGTCCAAGAGACCCAGTACTTC.

This chain connects TRBV19 to TRBJ2-5; 8 bases are shared with TRBD2. Trimming removed 0 bases from V and 4 bases from J; junction bases left unmatched: 7. From germline, CDR1 is LNHDA and CDR2 SQIVND (reference sequence). The CDR3 loop spans 16 amino acids. The CDR3 here is CASSIDHTGGGETQYF. The CDR3 bases are TGTGCCAGTAGTATAGATCACACGGGAGGGGGAGAGACCCAGTACTTC. Full variable domain (missing parts from reference TRBV19 and TRBJ2-5): DGGITQSPKYLFRKEGQNVTLSCEQNLNHDAMYWYRQDPGQGLRLIYYSQIVNDFQKGDIAEGYSVSREKKESFPLTVTSAQKNPTAFYLCASSIDHTGGGETQYFGPGTRLLVL.

The rearrangement uses TRBV27 and TRBJ1-2; possibly TRBD1 for D (6 bases). CDR1 is MNHEY, CDR2 SMNVEV, per germline (reference sequence). The CDR3 contains 14 residues. Between the trimmed V and J ends, which lost 5 bases and 2 bases, there was a span of 12 bases. The CDR3 DNA sequence: TGTGCCAGCAGTCCGCGGACAGAAAACTATGGCTACACCTTC. Protein product: CASSPRTENYGYTF.

The chain is built from TRBV7-2 and TRBJ2-7; D is undetermined. Germline V lookup: CDR1 SGHTA, CDR2 FQGNSA. V was pared by 1 base and J by 3 bases, with 10 bases between. The CDR3 runs to 14 residues. The DNA of the CDR3 is TGTGCCAGCAGCTTAGTCGCGAAGTTCTACGAGCAGTACTTC. Its translation: CASSLVAKFYEQYF.

This clone has only one observation. The chain employs TRBV6-5 and TRBJ2-2, with D tentatively TRBD1 (5 bases). The CDR3 covers 13 residues. Germline assignment: CDR1 MNHEY and CDR2 SVGAGI. V shed 4 bases and J shed 5 bases, with 8 bases lying between them. The CDR3 DNA reads TGTGCCAGCAGTTCCCGACAGACCGGGGAGCTGTTTTTT. Translated: CASSSRQTGELFF.

The gene calls are TRBV5-1 and TRBJ2-7; 12 nucleotides line up with TRBD2. Trimming cost V 2 bases and J 3 bases; bases outside gene matches: 3. Per germline, CDR1 SGHRS and CDR2 YFSETQ. The CDR3 is 15 amino acids. The CDR3 protein is CASSFMTSGSYEQYF. As DNA, the CDR3 is TGCGCCAGCAGCTTTATGACTAGCGGGAGCTACGAGCAGTACTTC. Together with reference TRBV5-1 and TRBJ2-7, the CDR3 gives the full variable domain: KAGVTQTPRYLIKTRGQQVTLSCSPISGHRSVSWYQQTPGQGLQFLFEYFSETQRNKGNFPGRFSGRQFSNSRSEMNVSTLELGDSALYLCASSFMTSGSYEQYFGPGTRLTVT.

The chain recombines TRBV28 with TRBJ1-6; D call uncertain. Germline V gives CDR1 MDHEN, CDR2 SYDVKM. Trimming removed 7 bases from V and 10 bases from J, with 17 bases in between. This CDR3 spans 14 amino acids. The CDR3 loop reads CASTSAGSLSPLHF. As DNA, the CDR3 is TGTGCCAGCACCTCGGCCGGGAGTCTATCACCCCTCCACTTT. The full variable domain, completed using reference TRBV28 and TRBJ1-6, is DVKVTQSSRYLVKRTGEKVFLECVQDMDHENMFWYRQDPGLGLRLIYFSYDVKMKEKGDIPEGYSVSREKKERFSLILESASTNQTSMYLCASTSAGSLSPLHFGNGTRLTVT.

The chain carries TRBV5-1 and TRBJ1-4; 7 bases align to TRBD1. The germline gives CDR1 SGHRS, CDR2 YFSETQ. This CDR3 spans 16 amino acids. V shed 0 bases and J 4 bases; nucleotides not matched to a gene: 6. This chain's CDR3 is CASSLGGQILNEKLFF. CDR3 nucleotides: TGCGCCAGCAGCTTGGGGGGACAGATCCTTAATGAAAAACTGTTTTTT.

V is TRBV27 and J is TRBJ1-1; no clear D gene. The CDR3 is made up of 11 amino acids. CDR1 and CDR2 from the germline V gene are MNHEY and SMNVEV (reference sequence). Between the trimmed V and J ends, which lost 5 bases and 3 bases, there was a span of 4 bases. CDR3 loop: CASSPYTEAFF. For the CDR3, the DNA is TGTGCCAGCAGTCCGTACACTGAAGCTTTCTTT.

The chain uses TRBV19 and TRBJ1-2; no reliable D call. This CDR3 region has 12 residues. The germline CDR1 and CDR2 sequences are LNHDA and SQIVND (reference sequence). V shed 6 bases and J shed 8 bases, with 13 bases lying between them. The CDR3 DNA reads as TGTGCCAGTAGCCCCAGTGCACCAGGCTACACCTTC. Its translation: CASSPSAPGYTF. Supplemented by reference TRBV19 and TRBJ1-2, the full variable domain reads DGGITQSPKYLFRKEGQNVTLSCEQNLNHDAMYWYRQDPGQGLRLIYYSQIVNDFQKGDIAEGYSVSREKKESFPLTVTSAQKNPTAFYLCASSPSAPGYTFGSGTRLTVV.

This chain uses TRBV15 with TRBJ2-5; 7 bases align to TRBD1. V shed 2 bases, J shed 0 bases, and the junction held 6 bases outside the gene matches. The CDR3 extends over 16 amino acids. In germline, CDR1 is LNHNV, CDR2 YYDKDF (reference sequence). CDR3 in DNA: TGTGCCACCAGCAGATCCATTGACAGGGACCAAGAGACCCAGTACTTC. This translates into CATSRSIDRDQETQYF. The full variable domain, completed using reference TRBV15 and TRBJ2-5, is DAMVIQNPRYQVTQFGKPVTLSCSQTLNHNVMYWYQQKSSQAPKLLFHYYDKDFNNEADTPDNFQSRRPNTSFCFLDIRSPGLGDTAMYLCATSRSIDRDQETQYFGPGTRLLVL.

The J gene is TRBJ1-1, the V gene TRBV6-2 or TRBV6-3; TRBD1 aligns across 8 bases. The ends lost 3 bases at V and 3 bases at J; junction bases unmatched: 9. The CDR3 sequence is 16 residues long. Germline CDR1 reads MNHEY; CDR2 reads SVGEGT. CDR3 sequence (DNA): TGTGCCAGCAGTTATCCAGGGGGCGGGTTGGACACTGAAGCTTTCTTT. It is translated as CASSYPGGGLDTEAFF.